Each of the 11 T cell receptor beta chains below was sequenced from the same sample in a study of blood T cell repertoires in COVID-19. Sequencing used immunoSEQ multiplex PCR; TCRdb keeps in-frame clones, though not all of them. The table lists over 150,000 clones, roughly 72% of them singletons. Input material: peripheral blood. All receptors come from a woman aged 80 or over with acute or convalescent COVID-19.

This chain links TRBV7-2 with TRBJ1-1, with D tentatively TRBD1 (5 bases). V lost 10 bases to trimming and J lost 4 bases, with 16 bases between them. Germline V CDR1 and CDR2: SGHTA, FQGNSA. This CDR3 is built from 13 residues. The CDR3 coding sequence is TGTGCCAACTCGATGGGGCAGTCCACTGAAGCTTTCTTT. Its protein is CANSMGQSTEAFF.

The CDR3 DNA sequence: TGTGCCTGGAGAACAGGGCATCAGCCCCAGCATTTT. This codes for CAWRTGHQPQHF. The V and J genes are TRBV30 and TRBJ1-5; a weak D match, TRBD1 (6 bases). The CDR3 is 12 amino acids. The germline CDR1 and CDR2 sequences are GTSNPN and SVGIG (reference sequence). V was shortened by 3 bases and J by 5 bases, with 8 bases between the two germline ends.

The rearrangement joins TRBV10-3 to TRBJ1-4; 9 positions agree with TRBD1. The CDR3 covers 16 residues. Germline CDR1 reads ENHRY; CDR2 reads SYGVKD. The J segment lost 6 bases and the V segment lost 4 bases, leaving 9 bases of the junction unmatched. The CDR3 sequence: CAISASPGQGDEKLFF. For the CDR3, the DNA is TGTGCCATCAGTGCCTCTCCGGGACAGGGCGATGAAAAACTGTTTTTT.

The V call is TRBV2, the J call TRBJ2-7; perhaps TRBD1 as D (6 bases). CDR1 and CDR2 (germline): SNHLY, FYNNEI. The CDR3 runs 16 residues. Trimming removed 3 bases from V and 0 bases from J, with 15 bases in between. This CDR3 is CASSERAGASSYEQYF. The CDR3 nucleotides are TGTGCCAGCAGTGAGAGGGCAGGGGCGAGCTCCTACGAGCAGTACTTC.

A few counts support this clone. The chain carries TRBV6-1 and TRBJ1-1; D possibly corresponds to TRBD1 (6 bases). This CDR3 is built from 17 residues. V lost 0 bases to trimming and J lost 1 base, with 15 bases between them. Germline V gives CDR1 MNHNS, CDR2 SASEGT. The CDR3 DNA follows: TGTGCCAGCAGTGAAGCGCTGGGGGGGGCGGGGAACACTGAAGCTTTCTTT. This encodes CASSEALGGAGNTEAFF.

V usage is TRBV4-1 and J usage is TRBJ2-1, with D perhaps TRBD1 (5 bases). CDR3 size: 16 residues. Germline CDR1 is MGHRA and CDR2 is YSYEKL. V shed 0 bases and J shed 9 bases, with 18 bases lying between them. The CDR3 DNA is TGCGCCAGCAGCCAAGATCGGCAGGGTGATATAGGTGAGCAGTTCTTC. As protein: CASSQDRQGDIGEQFF.

V is TRBV21-1 and J is TRBJ2-4; the table calls TRBD1, which could not be checked here. TRBV21-1 is marked as a pseudogene. This CDR3 has 15 amino acids. Here the CDR3 reads CASSKTESQKNIQYF. The CDR3 DNA reads TGTGCCAGCAGCAAAACAGAGTCCCAGAAAAACATTCAGTACTTC.

The rearrangement uses TRBV5-1 and TRBJ2-1, with TRBD2 matching over 8 bases. This CDR3 has 15 residues. CDR1 is SGHRS, CDR2 YFSETQ, per germline. The junction had 11 bases not matched to a gene; V was cut back by 3 bases and J by 9 bases. For the CDR3, the DNA is TGCGCCAGCAGCTACGCGGGGGGCGGGGGAAGTGAGCAGTTCTTC. Its protein is CASSYAGGGGSEQFF.

The chain combines TRBV20-1 with TRBJ2-3; D not certain. This CDR3 has 11 residues. Germline V gene data show CDR1 as DFQATT and CDR2 as SNEGSKA (reference sequence). The V end was cut by 3 bases, the J end by 6 bases, with 7 bases between. In DNA, the CDR3 is TGCAGTGCTAGCGAGTCGGATACGCAGTATTTT. Its protein product is CSASESDTQYF.

This chain uses TRBV19 with TRBJ2-5; perhaps TRBD1 as D (5 bases). The CDR3 has 16 residues. V lost 6 bases and J lost 4, with 21 bases in between. Germline CDR1 and CDR2: LNHDA and SQIVND (reference sequence). The CDR3 is CASSASRSGSGETQYF. The CDR3 DNA reads as TGTGCCAGTAGCGCATCCCGCTCAGGGTCTGGAGAGACCCAGTACTTC.

The chain links TRBV5-4 to TRBJ2-7, with 7 bases fitting TRBD1. This CDR3 region has 14 residues. Looked up from germline, CDR1 is SGHNT and CDR2 is YYREEE (reference sequence). V lost 4 bases, J lost 4 bases, and 8 bases stayed unmatched. The CDR3 loop is CASSTGQRDYEQYF. Written as DNA, the CDR3 is TGTGCCAGCAGCACGGGACAGAGAGATTACGAGCAGTACTTC.